This T cell receptor beta chain was sequenced during a study of cytomegalovirus exposure and HLA in healthy donors. All donors participated as healthy donors of bone marrow. To note about this clone: Its antigen is not known.

Study outcomes and limitations: A cluster of highly shared sequence variants was likely a sequencing artifact. In an earlier analysis, about 87% or about 30%: the productive usage of most TCR beta V segments. By a later analysis, the bulk of CMV-associated TCR beta chains appeared HLA-restricted.

The trim removed 1 base at V and 6 bases at J, leaving 5 bases unmatched. CDR3 length equals 14 residues. Germline CDR1 and CDR2: SGHRS and YFSETQ. 13 Jbeta primers and 60 Vbeta primers were used for the PCR. Clones were sequenced by immunoSEQ multiplex PCR, and TCRdb holds only the in-frame ones, with some missing. The table shows about 97,000 clones, with around 82% occurring only once. The clonotype was recovered from a man aged 35 to 55 in good health and CMV-seropositive. Sequencing was performed on PBMCs. The chain is built from TRBV5-1 and TRBJ1-1, with 8 nucleotides matching TRBD1. CDR3 sequence (DNA): TGCGCCAGCAGCTTGAGGCAGGGGGCCTCTGAAGCTTTCTTT. Encoded protein: CASSLRQGASEAFF.